This record covers a single TCR beta chain. This clone's antigen is unknown. Qualities for individual bases were not recorded, and no much larger clone is one base off. The entry originates in a study of blood T cell repertoires in COVID-19 (TCRdb year 2020). In the study overall: Collaborator samples came from the United States, Italy and Spain and covered acute and convalescent phases of COVID-19. Samples were obtained from the ongoing ImmuneRACE study (first 160 participants) and from over 1,000 subjects provided by 6 global collaborators. Deeply sampled blood TCRbeta repertoires from subjects exposed to, actively infected with, or recovered from COVID-19 were included in the dataset. Where available, HLA class I and class II types were obtained from metadata supplied by the sample provider rather than from assay-based typing. A freely available public database, intended as a resource for researchers studying the immune response to SARS-CoV-2, is where the repertoires were released. The material from the prospective study consisted of cDNA or gDNA derived from T cells, B-cell-depleted T cells, or PBMCs. The sample metadata nearly always contained a de-identified subject ID, COVID-19 status, age in years and sex. Overall results and qualifications from the work: How much clinical and demographic metadata was included differed by source and by participant, and the metadata was provided uncurated.

TCRbeta CDR3 regions were amplified from genomic DNA using the immunoSEQ Assay, a bias-controlled multiplex PCR. Under the source paper's analysis protocol: Within the assay, amplification of reference gene primers was used to estimate how many nucleated cells each sample contained. Sequence reads were collapsed and filtered to measure the absolute abundance of every unique TCRbeta CDR3 rearrangement. For each sample, productive Simpson clonality was calculated as the square root of Simpson's diversity index across productive rearrangements. Held by TCRdb, this immuneACCESS table contains in-frame sequences only and omits some clones. Under half of the omission traces to an unresolved V gene where checked; the cause of the rest is unknown. V and J calls plus clone size are reproduced from that table; the DNA served to infer D and trimming. The sample table records approximately 200,000 clones; approximately 78% of these occur just once. Together, the top ten hold 10% of the sample.

Collaborating institutions collected whole blood in K2EDTA tubes following their own protocols. For TCRbeta analysis, collaborator samples were shipped as frozen whole blood, as isolated PBMCs, or as DNA extracted from either sample type. The sequenced sample consisted of peripheral blood. The sequence derives from a woman older than 75 with acute or convalescent COVID-19.

The DNA sequence is TGTGCCAGCACCCGACAGGGGGAGCCTGGAAACACCATATATTTT. The translation is CASTRQGEPGNTIYF. The chain couples TRBV6-5 to TRBJ1-3, with 9 central nucleotides matching TRBD1. V is cut back by 7 bases and J by 2 bases, with 6 bases in the junction unmatched. Looking up the germline V gene yields CDR1 MNHEY and CDR2 SVGAGI. Reading from cysteine to phenylalanine, the CDR3 counts 15 amino acids. Of all the DNA, just the CDR3 is kept, 45 bases in frame from base 1.